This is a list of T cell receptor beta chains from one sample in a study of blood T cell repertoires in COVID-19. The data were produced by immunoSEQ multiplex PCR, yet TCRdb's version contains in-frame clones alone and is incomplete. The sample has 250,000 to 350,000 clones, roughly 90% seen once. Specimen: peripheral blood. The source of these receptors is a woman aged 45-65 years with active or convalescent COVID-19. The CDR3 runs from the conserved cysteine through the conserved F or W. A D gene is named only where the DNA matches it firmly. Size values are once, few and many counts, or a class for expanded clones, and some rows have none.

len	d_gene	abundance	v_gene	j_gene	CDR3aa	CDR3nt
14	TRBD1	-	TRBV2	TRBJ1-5	CASSAGQGNQPQHF	TGTGCCAGCAGTGCCGGACAGGGTAATCAGCCCCAGCATTTT
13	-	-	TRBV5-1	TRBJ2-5	CASASGVQETQYF	TGCGCCAGCGCCTCGGGGGTCCAAGAGACCCAGTACTTC
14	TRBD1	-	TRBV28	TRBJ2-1	CASSRIGQGNEQFF	TGTGCCAGCAGTAGAATTGGACAGGGCAATGAGCAGTTCTTC
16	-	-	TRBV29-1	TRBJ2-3	CSVEEVASRHTDTQYF	TGCAGCGTTGAAGAAGTGGCTAGCAGACACACAGATACGCAGTATTTT
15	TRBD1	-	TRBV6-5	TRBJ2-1	CASRSGTGGYNEQFF	TGTGCCAGCAGATCCGGGACAGGGGGTTACAATGAGCAGTTCTTC
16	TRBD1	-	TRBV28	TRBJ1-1	CASSLFTGGTDTEAFF	TGTGCCAGCAGCCTCTTCACAGGGGGAACGGACACTGAAGCTTTCTTT
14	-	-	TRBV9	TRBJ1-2	CASSDGPQGYGYTF	TGTGCCAGCAGCGATGGACCTCAGGGGTATGGCTACACCTTC
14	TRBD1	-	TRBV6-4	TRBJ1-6	CASSEQGGRSPLHF	TGTGCCAGCAGTGAACAGGGGGGCCGTTCACCCCTCCACTTT
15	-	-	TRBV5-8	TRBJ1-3	CASSWSGNSGNTIYF	TGTGCCAGCAGCTGGTCCGGGAACTCTGGAAACACCATATATTTT
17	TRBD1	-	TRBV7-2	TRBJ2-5	CASSFTGGIKPWETQYF	TGTGCCAGCAGCTTTACAGGGGGCATCAAACCCTGGGAGACCCAGTACTTC
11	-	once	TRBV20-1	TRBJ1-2	CSAREVHGYTF	TGCAGTGCTAGGGAGGTTCATGGCTACACCTTC
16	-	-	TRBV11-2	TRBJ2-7	CASSFDSTAVTYEQYF	TGTGCCAGCAGCTTTGACTCCACCGCCGTCACCTACGAGCAGTACTTC
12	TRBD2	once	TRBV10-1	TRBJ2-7	CASSGREEIRYF	TGCGCTAGCAGTGGACGGGAGGAGATTCGGTACTTC
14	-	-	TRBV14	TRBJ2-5	CASSQDPSQETQYF	TGTGCCAGCAGCCAAGATCCGAGTCAAGAGACCCAGTACTTC
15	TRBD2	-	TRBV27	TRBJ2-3	CASSFGTRGTDTQYF	TGTGCCAGCAGTTTCGGGACTAGAGGCACAGATACGCAGTATTTT
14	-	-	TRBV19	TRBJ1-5	CASSITQGGQPQHF	TGTGCCAGTAGTATAACCCAGGGAGGGCAGCCCCAGCATTTT
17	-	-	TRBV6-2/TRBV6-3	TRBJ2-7	CASSYPTTTLSSYEQYF	TGTGCCAGCAGTTACCCGACTACAACCTTATCCTCCTACGAGCAGTACTTC
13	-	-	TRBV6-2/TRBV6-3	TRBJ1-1	CASSLVRNTEAFF	TGTGCCAGCAGTCTGGTGAGGAACACTGAAGCTTTCTTT
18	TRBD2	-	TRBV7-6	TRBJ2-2	CASSSLGASGIGAGELFF	TGTGCCAGCAGCTCCCTCGGGGCTAGCGGGATTGGGGCCGGGGAGCTGTTTTTT
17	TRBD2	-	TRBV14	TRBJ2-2	CASSQPAGVLNTGELFF	TGTGCCAGCAGCCAACCAGCGGGGGTCTTAAACACCGGGGAGCTGTTTTTT
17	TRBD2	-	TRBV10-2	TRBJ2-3	CASSSGISGGGADTQYF	TGCGCCAGCAGTTCTGGGATCAGCGGGGGGGGTGCAGATACGCAGTATTTT
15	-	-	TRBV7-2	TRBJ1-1	CASSLTHGGTTEAFF	TGTGCCAGCAGCTTAACCCATGGGGGGACCACTGAAGCTTTCTTT
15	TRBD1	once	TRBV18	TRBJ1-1	CASSPKTGGSTEAFF	TGTGCCAGCTCACCGAAGACAGGGGGCAGCACTGAAGCTTTCTTT
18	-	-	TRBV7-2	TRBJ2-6	CASSLVAGQGTGANVLTF	TGTGCCAGCAGCTTAGTTGCGGGCCAGGGGACTGGGGCCAACGTCCTGACTTTC
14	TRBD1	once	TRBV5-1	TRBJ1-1	CASSSRTGNTEAFF	TGCGCCAGCAGCTCCCGGACAGGGAACACTGAAGCTTTCTTT
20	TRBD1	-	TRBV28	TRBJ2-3	CASSLYEEGAGGDFTDTQYF	TGTGCCAGCAGTTTATATGAGGAGGGTGCAGGGGGCGACTTCACAGATACGCAGTATTTT
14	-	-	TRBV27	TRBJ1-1	CASSLSRGDTEAFF	TGTGCCAGCAGTTTATCTCGAGGAGACACTGAAGCTTTCTTT
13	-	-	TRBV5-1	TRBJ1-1	CASSAGLSTEAFF	TGCGCCAGCAGCGCGGGACTCTCAACTGAAGCTTTCTTT
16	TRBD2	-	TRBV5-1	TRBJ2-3	CASSLTSGILHDTQYF	TGCGCCAGCAGCTTGACTAGCGGGATCCTCCACGATACGCAGTATTTT
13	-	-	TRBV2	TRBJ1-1	CASSGERNTEAFF	TGTGCCAGCAGTGGAGAACGGAACACTGAAGCTTTCTTT
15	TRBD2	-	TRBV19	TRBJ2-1	CASSSGGVSYNEQFF	TGTGCCAGTAGTAGCGGGGGAGTCTCCTACAATGAGCAGTTCTTC
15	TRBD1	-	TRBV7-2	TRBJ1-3	CASSLDTGVGNTIYF	TGTGCCAGCAGCTTAGATACAGGGGTCGGAAACACCATATATTTT
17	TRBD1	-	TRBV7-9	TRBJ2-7	CASSSMRFGTGAWEQYF	TGTGCCAGCAGCTCAATGCGCTTCGGGACAGGGGCGTGGGAGCAGTACTTC
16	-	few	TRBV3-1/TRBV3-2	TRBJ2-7	CASSQDPLQGSYEQYF	TGTGCCAGCAGCCAAGATCCCTTACAGGGTTCTTACGAGCAGTACTTC
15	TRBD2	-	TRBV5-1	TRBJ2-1	CASSPGTSEFNEQFF	TGCGCCAGCAGTCCCGGGACTAGCGAGTTTAATGAGCAGTTCTTC
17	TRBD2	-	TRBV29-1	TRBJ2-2	CSVEGTSGEMGAGELFF	TGCAGCGTTGAAGGTACTAGCGGGGAAATGGGAGCCGGGGAGCTGTTTTTT
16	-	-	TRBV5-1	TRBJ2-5	CASSPRQRRAGETQYF	TGCGCCAGCAGCCCACGACAGCGGAGGGCCGGAGAGACCCAGTACTTC
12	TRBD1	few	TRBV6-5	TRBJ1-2	CASKTGDYGYTF	TGTGCCAGCAAAACAGGGGACTATGGCTACACCTTC
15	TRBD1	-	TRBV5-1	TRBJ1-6	CASSLADRVESPLHF	TGCGCCAGCAGCTTGGCCGACAGGGTTGAATCACCCCTCCACTTT